Listed below are T cell receptor beta chains from one sample, sequenced in a study of graft-versus-host responses after intestinal transplantation. Antigen specificity for these receptors is unknown. TCRdb's table, derived via immunoSEQ multiplex PCR, lists solely in-frame clones and lacks some. The sample includes some 96,000 clones, more than 75% of them seen just once. Sequencing used unstimulated CD4+ T cells sorted from spleen or lymph node cells, obtained before transplant. The source is a human donor who was the organ donor for an intestinal transplant. Both conserved end residues are part of each CDR3. The D gene is left open where the match is weak. Clone size is stated in some rows and not others, as once, few, many or a class when expanded.

d_call: TRBD1
j_call: TRBJ2-6
clone_size: NA
v_call: TRBV4-1
cdr3_nt: TGCGCCAGCAGCCGGGGACAGGGTCGTTCGAACTCTGGGGCCAACGTCCTGACTTTC
cdr3_aa: CASSRGQGRSNSGANVLTF

d_call: TRBD1
j_call: TRBJ1-5
clone_size: NA
v_call: TRBV28
cdr3_nt: TGTGCCAGCAGTTTAAGGGGGACAGCTGCAACGCCCCAGCATTTT
cdr3_aa: CASSLRGTAATPQHF

d_call: NA
j_call: TRBJ2-1
clone_size: NA
v_call: TRBV6-1
cdr3_nt: TGTGCCAGCGCGCTGGGGGGTAGCTTGAATGAGCAGTTCTTC
cdr3_aa: CASALGGSLNEQFF

d_call: TRBD1
j_call: TRBJ1-2
clone_size: NA
v_call: TRBV4-1
cdr3_nt: TGCGCCAGCAGCCAAGCCGGGACAGGCCCCTTCTTTAACTATGGCTACACCTTC
cdr3_aa: CASSQAGTGPFFNYGYTF

d_call: TRBD1
j_call: TRBJ1-1
clone_size: NA
v_call: TRBV6-1
cdr3_nt: TGTGCCAGCGGCCGGGACAGGGCGGCTTTCTTT
cdr3_aa: CASGRDRAAFF

d_call: TRBD1
j_call: TRBJ2-7
clone_size: NA
v_call: TRBV7-9
cdr3_nt: TGTGCCGGAAACCTCGGGACAGGCTACGAGCAGTACTTC
cdr3_aa: CAGNLGTGYEQYF

d_call: NA
j_call: TRBJ1-1
clone_size: NA
v_call: TRBV23-1
cdr3_nt: TGCGCCAGCAGTCATTCGTGGTCGGGGGCTGGAGCGTTGGAAGCTTTCTTT
cdr3_aa: CASSHSWSGAGALEAFF

d_call: NA
j_call: TRBJ1-5
clone_size: NA
v_call: TRBV28
cdr3_nt: TGTGCCAGCAGTTACTCGGAAAATCAGCCCCAGCATTTT
cdr3_aa: CASSYSENQPQHF

d_call: NA
j_call: TRBJ2-7
clone_size: once
v_call: TRBV5-6
cdr3_nt: TGTGCCAGCAGCTTGGTGGGGAGCTCCTACGAGCAGTACTTC
cdr3_aa: CASSLVGSSYEQYF

d_call: NA
j_call: TRBJ1-2
clone_size: NA
v_call: TRBV5-6
cdr3_nt: TGTGCCAGCAGCTCTGACAGTTCCTATGGCTACACCTTC
cdr3_aa: CASSSDSSYGYTF

d_call: NA
j_call: TRBJ1-3
clone_size: NA
v_call: TRBV15
cdr3_nt: TGTGCCACCAGCAGAGATGTCCGTCCAGGACTCTCTGGAAACACCATATATTTT
cdr3_aa: CATSRDVRPGLSGNTIYF

d_call: TRBD2
j_call: TRBJ2-5
clone_size: NA
v_call: TRBV5-1
cdr3_nt: TGCGCCAGCAGCTTTTACGGGACTAGCGGGGGGAAAGAGACCCAGTACTTC
cdr3_aa: CASSFYGTSGGKETQYF

d_call: NA
j_call: TRBJ2-3
clone_size: NA
v_call: TRBV5-1
cdr3_nt: TGCGCCAGCAGGAAGAGGATCGGGGTGGGGGGCACAGATACGCAGTATTTT
cdr3_aa: CASRKRIGVGGTDTQYF

d_call: NA
j_call: TRBJ1-2
clone_size: NA
v_call: TRBV30
cdr3_nt: TGTGCCTGGAATACAGGGACCCCCTCGAGTATTGGCTACACCTTC
cdr3_aa: CAWNTGTPSSIGYTF

d_call: NA
j_call: TRBJ1-4
clone_size: NA
v_call: TRBV30
cdr3_nt: TGTGCCTGGAGCATCAATGAAAAACTGTTTTTT
cdr3_aa: CAWSINEKLFF

d_call: TRBD2
j_call: TRBJ2-2
clone_size: NA
v_call: TRBV7-9
cdr3_nt: TGTGCCAGCAGCACGCGGGCTAGCGGGGGGGCCCCGAACACCGGGGAGCTGTTTTTT
cdr3_aa: CASSTRASGGAPNTGELFF

d_call: TRBD2
j_call: TRBJ2-5
clone_size: NA
v_call: TRBV5-1
cdr3_nt: TGCGCCAGCAGCTTGGGAATACAGCGGGAGATGTACCAAGAGACCCAGTACTTC
cdr3_aa: CASSLGIQREMYQETQYF

d_call: TRBD1
j_call: TRBJ2-4
clone_size: NA
v_call: TRBV5-1
cdr3_nt: TGCGCCAGCAGTTATGGGGACAGCTTCAAAAACATTCAGTACTTC
cdr3_aa: CASSYGDSFKNIQYF

d_call: NA
j_call: TRBJ1-1
clone_size: NA
v_call: TRBV7-9
cdr3_nt: TGTGCCAGCAGCTCTCAGGTAAGCACTGAAGCTTTCTTT
cdr3_aa: CASSSQVSTEAFF

d_call: NA
j_call: TRBJ1-4
clone_size: few
v_call: TRBV10-3
cdr3_nt: TGTGCCATCAGTTCTCCCGGGACGGGGAATGAAAAACTGTTTTTT
cdr3_aa: CAISSPGTGNEKLFF

d_call: NA
j_call: TRBJ2-1
clone_size: NA
v_call: TRBV6-1
cdr3_nt: TGTGCCAGCAACCGGGACGGCTACAATGAGCAGTTCTTC
cdr3_aa: CASNRDGYNEQFF

d_call: NA
j_call: TRBJ1-2
clone_size: once
v_call: TRBV18
cdr3_nt: TGTGCCAGCTCCCCGGACGGATCGTCAATTTATGGCTACACCTTC
cdr3_aa: CASSPDGSSIYGYTF

d_call: NA
j_call: TRBJ1-2
clone_size: NA
v_call: TRBV30
cdr3_nt: TGTGCCTGGAGAGCCCCGTTTAGGGTCAGGGAAGGCTACACCTTC
cdr3_aa: CAWRAPFRVREGYTF

d_call: TRBD1
j_call: TRBJ2-7
clone_size: NA
v_call: TRBV6-1
cdr3_nt: TGTGCCAGCAGTCGACAGGGATACTCCTACGAGCAGTACTTC
cdr3_aa: CASSRQGYSYEQYF

d_call: TRBD2
j_call: TRBJ2-3
clone_size: once
v_call: TRBV6-1
cdr3_nt: TGTGCCAGCATCCCCGGGACTAGGGTGGGTGCGCAGTATTTT
cdr3_aa: CASIPGTRVGAQYF

d_call: TRBD1
j_call: TRBJ2-7
clone_size: NA
v_call: TRBV10-1
cdr3_nt: TGCGCCAGCAGTGAGTCCCGGGACAGTATAACCTACGAGCAGTACTTC
cdr3_aa: CASSESRDSITYEQYF

d_call: TRBD2
j_call: TRBJ2-7
clone_size: NA
v_call: TRBV6-1
cdr3_nt: TGTGCCAGCAAGAACGGGGGGGCTTACGAGCAGTACTTC
cdr3_aa: CASKNGGAYEQYF

d_call: NA
j_call: TRBJ1-5
clone_size: NA
v_call: TRBV7-2
cdr3_nt: TGTGCCAGCAGCTCCGGAGGGCCCCAGCATTTT
cdr3_aa: CASSSGGPQHF

d_call: NA
j_call: TRBJ1-2
clone_size: NA
v_call: TRBV2
cdr3_nt: TGTGCCAGCAGTACTATGGATATTTGGAACTATGGCTACACCTTC
cdr3_aa: CASSTMDIWNYGYTF

d_call: TRBD1
j_call: TRBJ1-3
clone_size: few
v_call: TRBV10-3
cdr3_nt: TGTGCCATCAGCACAGGGGGATCTGGAAACACCATATATTTT
cdr3_aa: CAISTGGSGNTIYF

d_call: NA
j_call: TRBJ2-7
clone_size: once
v_call: TRBV27
cdr3_nt: TGTGCCAGCAGCGGACTCGGGATGAACGAGCAGTACTTC
cdr3_aa: CASSGLGMNEQYF

d_call: TRBD1
j_call: TRBJ1-4
clone_size: NA
v_call: TRBV5-4
cdr3_nt: TGTGCCAGCAGCCCCGACAGGGTACAAGGAAAACTGTTTTTT
cdr3_aa: CASSPDRVQGKLFF

d_call: TRBD1
j_call: TRBJ1-6
clone_size: NA
v_call: TRBV7-2
cdr3_nt: TGTGCCAGCAGCTCGGGACAGGGATTATATTCACCCCTCCACTTT
cdr3_aa: CASSSGQGLYSPLHF

d_call: NA
j_call: TRBJ2-5
clone_size: NA
v_call: TRBV6-5
cdr3_nt: TGTGCCAGCAGAGGCGGTAACCAAGAGACCCAGTACTTC
cdr3_aa: CASRGGNQETQYF

d_call: NA
j_call: TRBJ1-1
clone_size: NA
v_call: TRBV15
cdr3_nt: TGTGCCACCAGCAGAGACACCAACACTGAAGCTTTCTTT
cdr3_aa: CATSRDTNTEAFF

d_call: TRBD1
j_call: TRBJ1-1
clone_size: NA
v_call: TRBV5-1
cdr3_nt: TGCGCCAGCAGCTTGGGTTCCGGGACAGGAAACACTGAAGCTTTCTTT
cdr3_aa: CASSLGSGTGNTEAFF

d_call: NA
j_call: TRBJ1-2
clone_size: NA
v_call: TRBV5-1
cdr3_nt: TGCGCCAGCAGCTTGGACCGAGTTAACTATGGCTACACCTTC
cdr3_aa: CASSLDRVNYGYTF

d_call: NA
j_call: TRBJ2-5
clone_size: NA
v_call: TRBV7-6
cdr3_nt: TGTGCCAGCAGCTTACCCCCCCAAGAGACCCAGTACTTC
cdr3_aa: CASSLPPQETQYF

d_call: NA
j_call: TRBJ2-7
clone_size: NA
v_call: TRBV5-6
cdr3_nt: TGTGCCAGCAGCCCCCCTGAGTCGGCCTACGAGCAGTACTTC
cdr3_aa: CASSPPESAYEQYF

d_call: TRBD1
j_call: TRBJ1-2
clone_size: once
v_call: TRBV19
cdr3_nt: TGTGCCAGTCGTAAGGGGGCTCTCTTGGACTATGGCTACACCTTC
cdr3_aa: CASRKGALLDYGYTF

d_call: NA
j_call: TRBJ2-2
clone_size: NA
v_call: TRBV5-1
cdr3_nt: TGCGCCAGCATAGAGGCCCCCGGGTCCCGGGAGCTGTTTTTT
cdr3_aa: CASIEAPGSRELFF

d_call: NA
j_call: TRBJ1-5
clone_size: once
v_call: TRBV23-1
cdr3_nt: TGCGCCAGCAGCCCGTTGTGGGGGGCAGGTCAGCCCCAGCATTTT
cdr3_aa: CASSPLWGAGQPQHF

d_call: TRBD1
j_call: TRBJ1-5
clone_size: NA
v_call: TRBV4-1
cdr3_nt: TGCGCCAGCAGCCCACAGGGGAAGCCCCAGCATTTT
cdr3_aa: CASSPQGKPQHF

d_call: TRBD2
j_call: TRBJ2-7
clone_size: NA
v_call: TRBV5-5
cdr3_nt: TGTGCCAGCATCCTGCCGGGGGGCTCCTACGAGCAGTACTTC
cdr3_aa: CASILPGGSYEQYF

d_call: TRBD2
j_call: TRBJ2-1
clone_size: NA
v_call: TRBV30
cdr3_nt: TGTGCCTGTGGGGGGGGAAGGGTTAATGAGCAGTTCTTC
cdr3_aa: CACGGGRVNEQFF

d_call: NA
j_call: TRBJ1-4
clone_size: NA
v_call: TRBV28
cdr3_nt: TGTGCCAGCAGGACAGGCTCCTTTGAAGATGAAAAACTGTTTTTT
cdr3_aa: CASRTGSFEDEKLFF

d_call: TRBD1
j_call: TRBJ2-2
clone_size: NA
v_call: TRBV7-8
cdr3_nt: TGTGCCAGCAGCTTACAGGGGGCGGGGACCGGGGAGCTGTTTTTT
cdr3_aa: CASSLQGAGTGELFF

d_call: NA
j_call: TRBJ2-5
clone_size: once
v_call: TRBV5-1
cdr3_nt: TGCGCCAGCAGCTTGTCGGGACAATGGGAGACCCAGTACTTC
cdr3_aa: CASSLSGQWETQYF

d_call: TRBD1
j_call: TRBJ1-5
clone_size: NA
v_call: TRBV19
cdr3_nt: TGTGCCAGTAGTGGGGGACAGGGGGGCCAGCCCCAGCATTTT
cdr3_aa: CASSGGQGGQPQHF

d_call: NA
j_call: TRBJ2-7
clone_size: NA
v_call: TRBV6-6
cdr3_nt: TGTGCCAGCAGTTACTCCGCCCCGCTTATAGCAGGGGAGCAGTACTTC
cdr3_aa: CASSYSAPLIAGEQYF

d_call: NA
j_call: TRBJ1-4
clone_size: NA
v_call: TRBV20-1
cdr3_nt: TGCAGTGCGAGAGAGAATGAAAAACTGTTTTTT
cdr3_aa: CSARENEKLFF

d_call: NA
j_call: TRBJ2-7
clone_size: NA
v_call: TRBV11-2
cdr3_nt: TGTGCCAGCAGAGCGATAGACTACGAGCAGTACTTC
cdr3_aa: CASRAIDYEQYF

d_call: TRBD2
j_call: TRBJ2-3
clone_size: few
v_call: TRBV6-4
cdr3_nt: TGTGCCAGCAGTGGGACTAGCGGCACAGATACGCAGTATTTT
cdr3_aa: CASSGTSGTDTQYF